The next 10 T cell receptor beta chains were all read from a single sample in a study of cytomegalovirus exposure and HLA in healthy donors. The PCR had 60 Vbeta and 13 Jbeta primers. TCRdb's copy holds only in-frame clones and misses some; the assay was immunoSEQ multiplex PCR. Altogether about 110,000 clones are present, roughly four fifths being singletons, with the ten largest covering approximately 23%. The sample taken for sequencing was PBMCs. These TCRs come from a man aged 25-40 years in good health and CMV-seropositive.

This clone was found once. This chain uses TRBV14 with TRBJ2-5; a possible D gene is TRBD2 (5 bases). Trimming took off 2 bases at V and 4 bases at J, with 14 bases between the two ends. CDR1 SGHDN and CDR2 FVKESK come from the germline V gene. The CDR3 runs 15 residues. Here the CDR3 reads CASSQYRGMRETQYF. CDR3 DNA sequence: TGTGCCAGCAGCCAATATCGGGGAATGAGAGAGACCCAGTACTTC.

CDR3 sequence reads: CASSLSGIQETQYF. The CDR3 DNA is TGTGCCAGCAGCTTGTCCGGGATCCAAGAGACCCAGTACTTC. This chain joins TRBV5-4 and TRBJ2-5; possible D gene TRBD2, 5 bases. Germline assignment: CDR1 SGHNT and CDR2 YYREEE (reference sequence). Trimming pared 1 base from V and 1 base from J, leaving 8 bases between. The CDR3 totals 14 residues.

This clone was seen once. The chain carries TRBV5-1 and TRBJ1-6; TRBD1 agrees at 7 bases. In germline, CDR1 is SGHRS, CDR2 YFSETQ. There are 13 residues in the CDR3. V lost 5 bases and J lost 6; bases outside the gene matches: 2. For the CDR3, the DNA is TGCGCCAGCAGTCGGGACAGTAATTCACCCCTCCACTTT. Its protein is CASSRDSNSPLHF.

The chain recombines TRBV19 with TRBJ2-3; the match to TRBD1 covers 9 bases. V lost 5 bases and J lost 2; bases outside the gene matches: 8. The CDR3 loop spans 16 amino acids. The germline CDR1 and CDR2 sequences are LNHDA and SQIVND (reference sequence). The DNA of the CDR3 is TGTGCCAGTAGTGCCGACAGGGGGTACTTCACAGATACGCAGTATTTT. Its protein is CASSADRGYFTDTQYF. Combining the CDR3 with reference TRBV19 and TRBJ2-3 gives the whole variable domain DGGITQSPKYLFRKEGQNVTLSCEQNLNHDAMYWYRQDPGQGLRLIYYSQIVNDFQKGDIAEGYSVSREKKESFPLTVTSAQKNPTAFYLCASSADRGYFTDTQYFGPGTRLTVL.

This clone was detected once. The chain recombines TRBV28 with TRBJ2-7, with D possibly TRBD1 on 5 matching bases. From germline, CDR1 is MDHEN and CDR2 SYDVKM. The CDR3 is 14 amino acids. V lost 6 bases and J 5 bases, leaving 17 bases between the germline ends. The DNA of the CDR3 is TGTGCCAGCAGCCTCGTCTCACAGGCCCACGAGCAGTACTTC. It encodes CASSLVSQAHEQYF.

In regard to this clone: Relative to the germline gene, one junction end is altered; a read error may explain this. The chain recombines TRBV19 with TRBJ1-2, with 8 bases that match TRBD1. There are 14 residues in the CDR3. Germline V gives CDR1 LNHDA, CDR2 SQIVND (reference sequence). The CDR3 region has the DNA TGTGCCTGTAGTAGCGGACAGGGAAACTATGGCTACACCTTC. It encodes CACSSGQGNYGYTF.

The V call is TRBV6-5, the J call TRBJ1-5; a weak D match, TRBD1 (5 bases). V was shortened by 2 bases and J by 2 bases, with 13 bases between the two germline ends. CDR3 size: 16 residues. CDR1 and CDR2 from the germline V gene are MNHEY and SVGAGI. CDR3 nucleotides: TGTGCCAGCAGTTACGGGGTCAGGGAAGGCAATCAGCCCCAGCATTTT. As protein: CASSYGVREGNQPQHF.

The gene calls are TRBV10-3 and TRBJ1-3; a weak D match, TRBD1 (5 bases). Germline assignment: CDR1 ENHRY and CDR2 SYGVKD. The germline V and J ends were trimmed by 10 bases and 2 bases, with 18 bases remaining between them. The CDR3 extends over 15 amino acids. CDR3 DNA: TGTGCCACCGGGGAGTTTCGGGGGACTGGAAACACCATATATTTT. It translates to CATGEFRGTGNTIYF.

The chain links TRBV2 to TRBJ1-2, with TRBD1 matching 9 bases. V lost 4 bases and J lost 6; bases outside the gene matches: 6. There are 14 residues in the CDR3. The germline V gene has CDR1 SNHLY and CDR2 FYNNEI. CDR3 amino acids: CASSVGTGYDGYTF. In nucleotides, the CDR3 is TGTGCCAGCAGTGTCGGGACAGGGTACGATGGCTACACCTTC.

This clone has only one observation. The CDR3 reads CASSPNRGINEKLFF. CDR3 DNA sequence: TGTGCCAGCAGTCCCAACAGGGGGATTAATGAAAAACTGTTTTTT. The chain uses TRBV28 and TRBJ1-4; TRBD1 aligns across 8 bases. The CDR3 runs 15 residues. V lost 5 bases and J lost 4; bases outside the gene matches: 6. From germline, CDR1 is MDHEN and CDR2 SYDVKM. The whole variable domain, filled in from reference TRBV28 and TRBJ1-4, reads DVKVTQSSRYLVKRTGEKVFLECVQDMDHENMFWYRQDPGLGLRLIYFSYDVKMKEKGDIPEGYSVSREKKERFSLILESASTNQTSMYLCASSPNRGINEKLFFGSGTQLSVL.